Sequencing of this T cell receptor beta chain was carried out in a study of blood T cells in healthy people across ages. Combining a sample-barcoded 5' primer with a J-beta primer mix, a second PCR ran for roughly 7 to 11 cycles. MiXCR, applied by TCRdb to the 5' RACE reads, yields one record per CDR3 protein. The sample holds roughly 1.7 million distinct CDR3 sequences, about 31% seen once. Per the germline V gene, CDR1 is SQVTM and CDR2 is ANQGSEA. This CDR3 has 13 residues. V gave up 0 bases and J gave up 5 bases, with 10 bases separating them. The chain links TRBV29-1 to TRBJ1-2, with D unresolved. This clonotype originated in a woman aged 30 to 39 in good health. The sequenced sample consisted of blood. CDR3 residues: CSVEDDPQYGYTF. The CDR3 DNA follows: TGCAGCGTTGAAGACGACCCCCAGTATGGCTACACCTTC.